Described below is a single T cell receptor (beta chain) sequence and its context. The data were taken from a study of blood T cell repertoires in COVID-19. Study details: Sources were T cells, B-cell-depleted T cells, or PBMCs; the material itself was cDNA or gDNA.

Adults between about 18 and 95 years of age took part from 24 US areas. Participant-reported clinical history was the basis for cohort assignment. The CDR3 spans 15 residues. With V trimmed by 5 bases and J by 7 bases, 12 bases remained unmatched. Germline V lookup: CDR1 MNHEY, CDR2 SMNVEV (reference sequence). TCRdb keeps only in-frame clones here, not all; method: immunoSEQ multiplex PCR. The sample consists of 180,000 or so clones, around four fifths of them appearing once. The V and J genes are TRBV27 and TRBJ1-2, with 8 bases aligning to TRBD1. This TCR was recovered from a woman aged 45-65 years who had recovered from COVID-19. Sequences were obtained from PBMCs or T cells enriched from blood (not recorded which). The DNA for the CDR3 is TGTGCCAGCAGTCTGGGGACAGGCAGGACAGGTGGCTACACCTTC. Translation gives CASSLGTGRTGGYTF.